Below, 19 T cell receptor beta chains from the same sample are listed, as sequenced in a study of blood T cell repertoires in COVID-19. Assay used: immunoSEQ multiplex PCR; TCRdb lists only in-frame clones, some missing. This sample has over 130,000 clones, with 88% found just once. Sequencing was performed on peripheral blood. These receptor sequences come from a human donor with COVID-19, enrolled during active disease. The donor label of this sample is uncertain.

The chain employs TRBV24-1 and TRBJ1-1; TRBD1 agrees at 10 bases. Unmatched junction bases numbered 5, after V lost 7 bases and J lost 1 base. Germline CDR1 reads KGHDR; CDR2 reads SFDVKD. CDR3 size: 15 residues. CDR3 coding DNA: TGTGCCACCAGGTCACGGGACAGGGGGAACACTGAAGCTTTCTTT. It translates to CATRSRDRGNTEAFF.

The chain joins TRBV3-1 (or the pseudogene TRBV3-2) to TRBJ1-2, with D possibly being TRBD1 (6 bases). The CDR3 extends over 16 amino acids. Per the germline V gene, CDR1 is LGHDT and CDR2 is YNNKEL (reference sequence). Trimming cost V 4 bases and J 5 bases, with 20 bases left between them. The DNA for the CDR3 is TGTGCCAGCAGCCGGGGTATGGGGGCGCGTTTTTATGGCTACACCTTC. Translated: CASSRGMGARFYGYTF.

The chain uses TRBV5-4 and TRBJ2-7, with 8 bases lining up with TRBD2. The J segment lost 4 bases and the V segment lost 0 bases, leaving 6 bases of the junction unmatched. Looked up from germline, CDR1 is SGHNT and CDR2 is YYREEE (reference sequence). The CDR3 is 15 amino acids. The CDR3 nucleotides are TGTGCCAGCAGCTTGGTCGCCAGCGGGGGATACGAGCAGTACTTC. Its protein product is CASSLVASGGYEQYF.

This chain connects TRBV7-9 to TRBJ1-4; perhaps TRBD1 as D (5 bases). V was trimmed by 11 bases and J by 8 bases, leaving 9 bases between them. Per germline, CDR1 SEHNR and CDR2 FQNEAQ (reference sequence). There are 10 residues in the CDR3. For the CDR3, the DNA is TGTGCCGGGGGGGAGGAAAAACTGTTTTTT. Amino acids: CAGGEEKLFF.

This clone was recorded only once. This chain links TRBV25-1 with TRBJ2-1, with D perhaps TRBD2 (6 bases). The CDR3 sequence is 14 residues long. V dropped 4 bases and J dropped 1 base, with 8 bases sitting between them. Germline CDR1 and CDR2: MGHDK and SYGVNS. CDR3 nucleotides: TGTGCCAGCAGTGGAGGGACTTCCTACAATGAGCAGTTCTTC. This translates into CASSGGTSYNEQFF. Together with reference TRBV25-1 and TRBJ2-1, the CDR3 gives the full variable domain: EADIYQTPRYLVIGTGKKITLECSQTMGHDKMYWYQQDPGMELHLIHYSYGVNSTEKGDLSSESTVSRIRTEHFPLTLESARPSHTSQYLCASSGGTSYNEQFFGPGTRLTVL.

The J gene is TRBJ2-1, the V gene TRBV6-5, with TRBD1 as a possible D gene (5 bases). From germline, CDR1 is MNHEY and CDR2 SVGAGI. CDR3 length equals 15 residues. Trimming removed 0 bases from V and 7 bases from J, with 13 bases in between. The CDR3 nucleotides are TGTGCCAGCAGTTACTCAGGGGTCGACGGGAATGAGCAGTTCTTC. Its translation: CASSYSGVDGNEQFF.

The gene calls are TRBV5-4 and TRBJ1-1, with D unclear. The CDR3 runs 14 residues. Trimming removed 1 base at V and 0 bases at J, with 7 bases between. The germline CDR1 and CDR2 sequences are SGHNT and YYREEE (reference sequence). CDR3 protein: CASSLYGVNTEAFF. The CDR3 region has the DNA TGTGCCAGCAGCTTGTACGGGGTGAACACTGAAGCTTTCTTT.

This sequence joins TRBV5-6 and TRBJ1-2; D is perhaps TRBD1 (5 bases). Germline V gives CDR1 SGHDT, CDR2 YYEEEE. V shed 4 bases and J shed 8 bases, with 12 bases lying between them. The CDR3 is 12 amino acids. CDR3 sequence (DNA): TGTGCCAGCAGCCTGGGGACTGCAGGCTACACCTTC. This sequence encodes CASSLGTAGYTF. Complete variable domain (other parts from reference TRBV5-6 and TRBJ1-2): DAGVTQSPTHLIKTRGQQVTLRCSPKSGHDTVSWYQQALGQGPQFIFQYYEEEERQRGNFPDRFSGHQFPNYSSELNVNALLLGDSALYLCASSLGTAGYTFGSGTRLTVV.

Only one count was recorded for this clone. The chain combines TRBV9 with TRBJ1-2; TRBD1 is a possible D gene (5 bases). CDR3 length: 13 amino acids. Trimming stripped 0 bases from V and 7 bases from J, with 10 bases between. Looked up from germline, CDR1 is SGDLS and CDR2 is YYNGEE. Here the CDR3 DNA reads TGTGCCAGCAGCGTAGCCGGAGGGGCTGGCTACACCTTC. It encodes CASSVAGGAGYTF.

The chain is built from TRBV19 and TRBJ2-1; tentative D call: TRBD1 (6 bases). This CDR3 region has 13 residues. The germline gives CDR1 LNHDA, CDR2 SQIVND (reference sequence). V lost 6 bases and J lost 7, with 13 bases in between. In DNA form, the CDR3 reads TGTGCCAGTAGCAGGGGTTGGGGGAATGAGCAGTTCTTC. This encodes CASSRGWGNEQFF.

The V and J genes are TRBV5-4 and TRBJ1-1; possibly TRBD1 for D (5 bases). The CDR3 is made up of 13 amino acids. The germline V and J ends were trimmed by 1 base and 9 bases, with 13 bases remaining between them. From germline, CDR1 is SGHNT and CDR2 YYREEE (reference sequence). The CDR3 protein is CASSLRQGGKAFF. The CDR3 DNA reads TGTGCCAGCAGCTTGAGGCAGGGAGGTAAAGCTTTCTTT.

The CDR3 nucleotides are TGTGCCAGCAGTGTACAGGGGAATATTAATGAAAAACTGTTTTTT. Its translation: CASSVQGNINEKLFF. The rearrangement links TRBV2 to TRBJ1-4, with 7 bases fitting TRBD1. The CDR3 has 15 residues. CDR1 is SNHLY, CDR2 FYNNEI, per germline. V shed 4 bases, J shed 4 bases, and the junction held 6 bases outside the gene matches. The variable domain in full, completed from reference TRBV2 and TRBJ1-4, reads EPEVTQTPSHQVTQMGQEVILRCVPISNHLYFYWYRQILGQKVEFLVSFYNNEISEKSEIFDDQFSVERPDGSNFTLKIRSTKLEDSAMYFCASSVQGNINEKLFFGSGTQLSVL.

This rearrangement joins TRBV19 to TRBJ2-7; the match to TRBD1 covers 8 bases. Per the germline V gene, CDR1 is LNHDA and CDR2 is SQIVND (reference sequence). J lost 3 bases, V lost 3 bases, and 4 bases had no gene match. This CDR3 is 14 amino acids long. The CDR3 nucleotides are TGTGCCAGTAGTATGGGAACAGGGGGCTACGAGCAGTACTTC. Protein product: CASSMGTGGYEQYF. The whole variable domain, filled in from reference TRBV19 and TRBJ2-7, reads DGGITQSPKYLFRKEGQNVTLSCEQNLNHDAMYWYRQDPGQGLRLIYYSQIVNDFQKGDIAEGYSVSREKKESFPLTVTSAQKNPTAFYLCASSMGTGGYEQYFGPGTRLTVT.

The J gene is TRBJ1-2, the V gene TRBV12-3 or TRBV12-4; no clear D. The V and J ends lost 1 base and 4 bases respectively, with 7 bases between them. CDR3 length: 13 residues. The chain's CDR3 is CASSLGPLYGYTF. The CDR3 DNA is TGTGCCAGCAGTTTAGGTCCCCTCTATGGCTACACCTTC.

The genes are TRBV14 and TRBJ2-1; 12 bases map to TRBD2. Germline lookup yields CDR1 SGHDN and CDR2 FVKESK. The V segment lost 2 bases and the J segment 10 bases; nucleotides outside the gene matches: 6. The CDR3 consists of 15 residues. Here the CDR3 reads CASSQLAGGYLEQFF. CDR3 DNA sequence: TGTGCCAGCAGCCAACTAGCGGGGGGGTACTTGGAGCAGTTCTTC.

This rearrangement joins TRBV2 to TRBJ2-1; 14 nucleotides match TRBD2. Germline CDR1 reads SNHLY; CDR2 reads FYNNEI. Trimming took 6 bases from V and 6 from J; bases not matched to a gene: 1. The CDR3 runs 14 residues. CDR3 loop: CASRGLAGANEQFF. CDR3 sequence (DNA): TGTGCCAGCAGGGGACTAGCGGGAGCCAATGAGCAGTTCTTC.

This clone has just one count. The chain couples TRBV5-1 to TRBJ1-5; no firm D call. This CDR3 has 15 amino acids. Trimming removed 0 bases from V and 5 bases from J, with 12 bases in between. Germline values: CDR1 SGHRS, CDR2 YFSETQ. The DNA of the CDR3 is TGCGCCAGCAGCTTGGATGGGAGCAGCGATCAGCCCCAGCATTTT. Translated: CASSLDGSSDQPQHF.

This clone was detected only once. This chain links TRBV25-1 with TRBJ1-1; TRBD1 might be the D (5 bases). V was shortened by 1 base and J by 3 bases, with 18 bases between the two germline ends. Per the germline V gene, CDR1 is MGHDK and CDR2 is SYGVNS. The CDR3 is made up of 17 amino acids. The CDR3 DNA sequence: TGTGCCAGCAGTGAATCAGGACAACCTAAGGGGTACACTGAAGCTTTCTTT. It is translated as CASSESGQPKGYTEAFF.

The rearrangement joins TRBV29-1 to TRBJ2-5; a weak D match, TRBD2 (6 bases). This CDR3 is 14 amino acids long. CDR1 is SQVTM, CDR2 ANQGSEA, per germline. V dropped 8 bases and J dropped 2 bases, with 18 bases sitting between them. The CDR3 loop is CSPDGGSDQETQYF. In DNA form, the CDR3 reads TGCAGCCCCGACGGGGGATCCGATCAAGAGACCCAGTACTTC.